The table lists the clone carrying this T cell receptor beta chain with many counts. Its antigen is unidentified. The entry originates in a study of glioma-infiltrating T cells. Trimming removed 3 bases at V and 7 bases at J, with 16 bases between. The CDR3 has 15 amino acids. Broader study findings: Non-neoplastic patients had below-expected tissue-blood divergence, while all gliomas exceeded expectation. Very few CDR3 sequences were shared between tissue and blood.

Amplification of TCR alpha and beta CDR3 regions from RNA used iRepertoire nested multiplex PCR. For one-step reverse transcription and amplification, about 90-450 ng of tissue mRNA or PBMC total RNA was used. TCRdb reprocessed the multiplex PCR reads with MiXCR, giving one entry per CDR3 protein. Of around 170,000 distinct CDR3 sequences in the sample, approximately 40% are singletons; the top ten hold 5.2%. The sequence was obtained from a human donor with low-grade glioma or glioblastoma, undergoing nonglioma brain surgery, or in good health (not recorded which). This chain joins TRBV12-3 or TRBV12-4 and TRBJ1-5; D not certain. Sequencing was carried out using glioma tissue, nonneoplastic brain tissue, or PBMCs (not recorded which). CDR3 nucleotide sequence: TGTGCCAGCAGTTTCATGGGGTCCCTTAGCCAGCCCCAGCATTTT. This translates into CASSFMGSLSQPQHF.